Listed here are 6 T cell receptor beta chains from one sample, sequenced in a study of T cells in localized non-small cell lung cancer. Clones were read by immunoSEQ multiplex PCR, and TCRdb kept only the in-frame ones, dropping some. The sample contains over 35,000 clones, 81% of which appear only once. The specimen was peripheral blood mononuclear cells, collected before any cancer treatment. Receptors were obtained from a male donor aged 60 or over with stage II lung adenocarcinoma.

The chain uses TRBV25-1 and TRBJ1-2, with D tentatively TRBD1 (5 bases). This CDR3 spans 14 amino acids. The ends were cut back, 2 bases at V and 0 bases at J, with 7 bases in the middle. The germline gives CDR1 MGHDK, CDR2 SYGVNS. CDR3 sequence reads: CASSEQGSNYGYTF. In DNA, the CDR3 is TGTGCCAGCAGTGAACAGGGCTCTAACTATGGCTACACCTTC.

This chain uses TRBV19 with TRBJ1-2; the D is unclear. Trimming stripped 3 bases from V and 0 bases from J, with 11 bases between. The CDR3 consists of 15 residues. The V gene's germline CDR1 is LNHDA and CDR2 SQIVND (reference sequence). The CDR3 nucleotides are TGTGCCAGTAGTATTGGTAGAGAGACTAACTATGGCTACACCTTC. Translated, it gives CASSIGRETNYGYTF.

For this clone: Other nucleotide sequences from this sample produce the same CDR3. J is TRBJ1-5 and V is TRBV7-2; D call uncertain. CDR1 and CDR2 (germline): SGHTA, FQGNSA. V was pared by 3 bases and J by 2 bases, with 2 bases between. CDR3 length equals 12 residues. The DNA for the CDR3 is TGTGCCAGCAGCTTTGGCAATCAGCCCCAGCATTTT. This translates into CASSFGNQPQHF.

The chain combines TRBV28 with TRBJ2-2; 12 positions agree with TRBD2. Germline V gives CDR1 MDHEN, CDR2 SYDVKM. Trimming removed 4 bases from V and 6 bases from J; junction bases left unmatched: 12. The CDR3 has 18 amino acids. Here the CDR3 reads CASSSPSGRAQGAGELFF. In nucleotides, the CDR3 is TGTGCCAGCAGTTCCCCTAGCGGGAGGGCCCAAGGAGCCGGGGAGCTGTTTTTT.

This chain connects TRBV27 to TRBJ1-5; no reliable D call. CDR1 and CDR2 from the germline V gene are MNHEY and SMNVEV (reference sequence). The V end was cut by 6 bases, the J end by 5 bases, with 17 bases between. This CDR3 has 15 residues. The chain's CDR3 is CASSLTPSAYQPQHF. The CDR3 bases are TGTGCCAGCAGCTTAACACCGTCAGCTTATCAGCCCCAGCATTTT.

V usage is TRBV7-3 and J usage is TRBJ1-1; D call uncertain. The CDR3 extends over 10 amino acids. Trimming removed 3 bases from V and 5 bases from J, with 1 base in between. CDR1 is SGHTA and CDR2 is FQGTGA in the germline V gene. DNA for the CDR3: TGTGCCAGCAGCTTTACTGAAGCTTTCTTT. Its protein is CASSFTEAFF. Supplemented by reference TRBV7-3 and TRBJ1-1, the full variable domain reads GAGVSQTPSNKVTEKGKYVELRCDPISGHTALYWYRQSLGQGPEFLIYFQGTGAADDSGLPNDRFFAVRPEGSVSTLKIQRTERGDSAVYLCASSFTEAFFGQGTRLTVV.